Sequencing of this T cell receptor beta chain was carried out in a study of T cells after yellow fever vaccination. Study summary: The authors prepared low-cell-number fractions using SMART-Seq v4 Ultra Low Input. Study observations and caveats: Weaker overall, the secondary response nonetheless peaked faster (day 5 versus 15). Clones that expanded after primary vaccination mostly reappeared after the booster (around 96% CD4, 70% to 90% CD8).

A note on this clonotype: Antigen: not known.

TCR cDNA was made by 5'RACE template switching, adding a universal primer site and UMIs. TCRdb used MiXCR to reprocess the 5' RACE reads, holding one entry per CDR3 protein. The profile shows approximately 150,000 distinct CDR3 sequences, 6.5% to 8.5% of them singletons. This CDR3 contains 16 residues. Germline V gives CDR1 SGHRS, CDR2 YFSETQ. Trimming cost V 3 bases and J 8 bases; bases outside gene matches: 14. The receptor comes from a man in his thirties or forties who received the YFV17D yellow fever vaccine. This chain links TRBV5-1 with TRBJ2-1, with 7 bases that match TRBD1. Sequencing used CD4+ T cells sorted from PBMCs, obtained 5 days after the yellow fever booster vaccination. The CDR3 reads CASSSTVVVGGDEQFF. The CDR3 nucleotides are TGCGCCAGCAGCTCGACGGTGGTAGTAGGGGGCGATGAGCAGTTCTTC.